These 18 T cell receptor beta chains share one sample of origin, sequenced in a study of read filtering for tumor transcriptome and immune sequencing. Molecular barcoded adaptors covering alpha/delta and beta/gamma chains were used on approximately 400 ng RNA. One entry per CDR3 protein, called by TCRdb with MiXCR from the reads. In the table there are around 130,000 distinct CDR3 sequences, around 14% of which are singletons. Sequences were obtained from a population of CD138-negative cells sorted from bone marrow. The receptors here all came from a donor at least 40 years old with multiple myeloma.

As for this clonotype: This may be a read error: a much more frequent sequence differs by one nucleotide. This CDR3 fails to terminate in the conserved phenylalanine or tryptophan, so it likely reflects a read error. V and J are TRBV12-5 and TRBJ2-7, with D tentatively TRBD1 (6 bases). Germline lookup yields CDR1 LGHNT and CDR2 FRNRAP. The ends were cut back, 1 base at V and 5 bases at J, with 15 bases in the middle. The CDR3 contains 15 residues. CDR3 amino acids: CASGLAGSRGHEQYL. The CDR3 nucleotides read TGTGCTAGTGGTTTGGCCGGGTCCAGGGGCCACGAGCAGTACTTA.

This clonotype was counted many times. The CDR3 reads CASSLGPGDAGEQFF. The CDR3 DNA is TGTGCCAGCAGCTTAGGGCCAGGGGACGCAGGTGAGCAGTTCTTC. The chain uses TRBV7-2 and TRBJ2-1; maybe TRBD1 (6 bases). The CDR3 is made up of 15 amino acids. V was shortened by 1 base and J by 9 bases, with 16 bases between the two germline ends. Germline assignment: CDR1 SGHTA and CDR2 FQGNSA.

This clonotype has a count of ten or more. The chain employs TRBV7-3 and TRBJ2-3; 7 positions agree with TRBD1. The V and J ends lost 2 bases and 3 bases, in that order; junction bases with no gene match: 5. This CDR3 has 15 amino acids. Looked up from germline, CDR1 is SGHTA and CDR2 is FQGTGA. CDR3 nucleotide sequence: TGTGCCAGCAGCTTACGAGGGGGCGAGACAGATACGCAGTATTTT. As protein: CASSLRGGETDTQYF.

V usage is TRBV7-2 and J usage is TRBJ1-2; the D gene is possibly TRBD1 (6 bases). The CDR3 has 14 amino acids. The V gene's germline CDR1 is SGHTA and CDR2 FQGNSA. V was pared by 1 base and J by 7 bases, with 13 bases between. The CDR3 DNA follows: TGTGCCAGCAGCTTAGGCGGCAGGGGATGTGGCTACACCTTC. It translates to CASSLGGRGCGYTF.

At least ten counts were recorded for this clonotype. The chain employs TRBV20-1 and TRBJ2-3, with 9 nucleotides matching TRBD2. Trimming cost V 6 bases and J 6 bases; bases outside gene matches: 10. CDR3 size: 14 residues. Germline CDR1 reads DFQATT; CDR2 reads SNEGSKA (reference sequence). This chain's CDR3 is CSAALAGSGDTQYF. CDR3 in DNA: TGCAGTGCCGCACTAGCGGGTTCGGGGGATACGCAGTATTTT.

This clonotype appeared many times. The chain is built from TRBV4-3 and TRBJ2-2; 8 bases agree with TRBD1. The CDR3 length is 17 residues. The J segment lost 7 bases and the V segment lost 0 bases, leaving 10 bases of the junction unmatched. From germline, CDR1 is LGHNA and CDR2 YSLEER. CDR3 DNA: TGCGCCAGCAGCCAAGATAGGGGACAGGCTAAAGGCGGGGAGCTGTTTTTT. Its protein is CASSQDRGQAKGGELFF.

There are many counts of this clonotype. The chain has TRBV24-1 and TRBJ2-2, with D perhaps matching TRBD1 or TRBD2 (5 bases each). Germline V gives CDR1 KGHDR, CDR2 SFDVKD. V shed 1 base and J shed 6 bases, with 14 bases lying between them. The length of the CDR3 is 16 residues. CDR3 residues: CATSDFGTASAGELFF. The CDR3 nucleotides are TGTGCCACCAGTGATTTTGGGACGGCTTCGGCCGGGGAGCTGTTTTTT.

In this sample, this clonotype turned up many times. V gene TRBV7-8 combines with J gene TRBJ1-2; TRBD1 agrees at 8 bases. V was pared by 3 bases and J by 3 bases, with 3 bases of the junction left unmatched. The CDR3 totals 14 residues. In germline, CDR1 is SGHVS, CDR2 FQNEAQ. CDR3 in amino acids: CASSFQGADYGYTF. The CDR3 coding sequence is TGTGCCAGCAGCTTTCAGGGGGCCGACTATGGCTACACCTTC.

This clonotype showed up many times. The rearrangement links TRBV7-9 to TRBJ2-7, with D unresolved. CDR3 length: 13 residues. Germline lookup yields CDR1 SEHNR and CDR2 FQNEAQ (reference sequence). The ends were cut back, 5 bases at V and 2 bases at J, with 10 bases in the middle. The CDR3 protein is CASSQDKTYEQYF. The CDR3 bases are TGTGCCAGCAGCCAAGACAAGACCTACGAGCAGTACTTC.

The sample holds a few counts of this clonotype. The gene calls are TRBV7-9 and TRBJ2-5; TRBD1 might be the D (5 bases). CDR3 size: 15 residues. The germline V gene encodes CDR1 SEHNR and CDR2 FQNEAQ (reference sequence). V lost 1 base, J lost 2 bases, and 11 bases lay in between. The CDR3 coding sequence is TGTGCCAGCAGCTTAGGATCGGCAGGGCAAGAGACCCAGTACTTC. Translating it yields CASSLGSAGQETQYF.

This clonotype was counted at least ten times. The chain carries TRBV19 and TRBJ2-3; D is uncertain. From germline, CDR1 is LNHDA and CDR2 SQIVND (reference sequence). V was shortened by 5 bases and J by 5 bases, with 5 bases between the two germline ends. The CDR3 extends over 11 amino acids. In DNA, the CDR3 is TGTGCCAGTAGTTACGGAGATACGCAGTATTTT. This codes for CASSYGDTQYF.

The rearrangement joins TRBV7-8 to TRBJ2-5, with D uncertain. V was shortened by 2 bases and J by 2 bases, with 9 bases between the two germline ends. The CDR3 extends over 14 amino acids. Germline V gene sequence: CDR1 SGHVS, CDR2 FQNEAQ. For the CDR3, the DNA is TGTGCCAGCAGCTTACTTCACAGACAAGAGACCCAGTACTTC. Translation gives CASSLLHRQETQYF. Drawing the rest from reference TRBV7-8 and TRBJ2-5, the complete variable domain is GAGVSQSPRYKVAKRGQDVALRCDPISGHVSLFWYQQALGQGPEFLTYFQNEAQLDKSGLPSDRFFAERPEGSVSTLKIQRTQQEDSAVYLCASSLLHRQETQYFGPGTRLLVL.

The J gene is TRBJ2-5, the V gene TRBV13, with TRBD2 as a possible D gene (5 bases). Germline V gene sequence: CDR1 PRHDT, CDR2 FYEKMQ (reference sequence). Trimming stripped 0 bases from V and 4 bases from J, with 9 bases between. The CDR3 has 14 amino acids. The CDR3 is CASSLGTTRETQYF. In DNA, the CDR3 is TGTGCCAGCAGCTTAGGGACTACTCGAGAGACCCAGTACTTC. The full variable domain, rest sourced from reference TRBV13 and TRBJ2-5, is AAGVIQSPRHLIKEKRETATLKCYPIPRHDTVYWYQQGPGQDPQFLISFYEKMQSDKGSIPDRFSAQQFSDYHSELNMSSLELGDSALYFCASSLGTTRETQYFGPGTRLLVL.

This clonotype was recorded many times. The chain links TRBV7-3 to TRBJ1-3, with a tentative D call TRBD1 (6 bases). The germline V gene has CDR1 SGHTA and CDR2 FQGTGA. The V and J ends lost 5 bases and 1 base respectively, with 12 bases between them. The CDR3 extends over 15 amino acids. CDR3 coding DNA: TGTGCCAGCAGCCCGGACAGCGGATCTGGAAACACCATATATTTT. The encoded protein is CASSPDSGSGNTIYF. Full variable domain (missing parts from reference TRBV7-3 and TRBJ1-3): GAGVSQTPSNKVTEKGKYVELRCDPISGHTALYWYRQSLGQGPEFLIYFQGTGAADDSGLPNDRFFAVRPEGSVSTLKIQRTERGDSAVYLCASSPDSGSGNTIYFGEGSWLTVV.

This clonotype was recorded many times. This rearrangement joins TRBV29-1 to TRBJ2-1; TRBD1 agrees at 8 bases. The CDR3 consists of 14 residues. CDR1 is SQVTM and CDR2 is ANQGSEA in the germline V gene. V trimming: 7 bases; J trimming: 4 bases; junction bases outside the gene matches: 9. The CDR3 DNA reads as TGCAGCGCCATAGAGGGACAGGTATACAATGAGCAGTTCTTC. Translated, it gives CSAIEGQVYNEQFF.

This clonotype occurred many times. This chain uses TRBV4-2 with TRBJ2-1, with 9 bases lining up with TRBD2. J gave up 0 bases and V 4 bases, and 13 bases lay outside the gene matches. The germline CDR1 and CDR2 sequences are LGHNA and YNFKEQ. There are 19 residues in the CDR3. CDR3 DNA: TGTGCCAGCAGCCCCCTCGAGGCGGGAGGGCAGAGCTCCTACAATGAGCAGTTCTTC. Translated: CASSPLEAGGQSSYNEQFF.

This clonotype turned up a few times. Without the conserved terminal phenylalanine or tryptophan, this CDR3 likely stems from a read error. This chain uses TRBV18 with TRBJ2-1; 9 bases are shared with TRBD2. The CDR3 extends over 15 amino acids. Per germline, CDR1 KGHSH and CDR2 LQKENI. V lost 3 bases and J lost 0; bases outside the gene matches: 0. This CDR3 is CASSPSGSSYNEQFP. CDR3 sequence (DNA): TGTGCCAGCTCACCTAGCGGGAGCTCCTACAATGAGCAGTTCCCC.

This clonotype was seen repeatedly, ten times or more. The rearrangement joins TRBV20-1 to TRBJ2-7; 7 bases map to TRBD1. The germline gives CDR1 DFQATT, CDR2 SNEGSKA (reference sequence). V shed 3 bases, J shed 0 bases, and the junction held 5 bases outside the gene matches. The CDR3 is 14 residues long. The CDR3 coding sequence is TGCAGTGCTAGGAAAAGGGACAGCTCCTACGAGCAGTACTTC. Translating it yields CSARKRDSSYEQYF.